The rows below give T cell receptor beta chains drawn from one sample of a study of long-term antiretroviral therapy in people with HIV. The method was immunoSEQ multiplex PCR; TCRdb's version includes in-frame clones alone and lacks a portion of them. The sample contains about 29,000 clones, roughly 80% of which appear only once. Source: unsorted PBMCs, taken 3 years after starting antiretroviral therapy. These receptors came from a man aged 35 to 55 with HIV. Both conserved end residues are part of each CDR3. A D gene is named only where the DNA matches it firmly. Only some rows state a clone size, as once, few, many or a class for expanded clones.

CDR3: CASSQEFGSEKLFF
DNA: TGTGCCAGCAGCCAAGAGTTCGGGAGCGAAAAACTGTTTTTT
D: .
J: TRBJ1-4
V: TRBV14
size: .

CDR3: CASSLIAGTGGRNEQFF
DNA: TGTGCCAGTAGTCTTATCGCCGGGACAGGGGGCAGGAATGAGCAGTTCTTC
D: TRBD1
J: TRBJ2-1
V: TRBV19
size: .

CDR3: CASSQDLLGAFF
DNA: TGCGCCAGCAGCCAGGACCTCCTGGGGGCTTTCTTT
D: .
J: TRBJ1-1
V: TRBV5-1
size: few

CDR3: CASSEPGLAGGWTGELFF
DNA: TGTGCCAGCAGTGAACCCGGACTAGCGGGAGGGTGGACCGGGGAGCTGTTTTTT
D: TRBD2
J: TRBJ2-2
V: TRBV2
size: .

CDR3: CASSVLGQQQETQYF
DNA: TGTGCCAGCAGCGTATTGGGGCAGCAACAAGAGACCCAGTACTTC
D: .
J: TRBJ2-5
V: TRBV9
size: .

CDR3: CASGLEQGAQSPLHF
DNA: TGTGCTAGTGGCCTCGAACAGGGGGCTCAATCACCCCTCCACTTT
D: TRBD1
J: TRBJ1-6
V: TRBV12-5
size: .

CDR3: CASSLGIISGNTIYF
DNA: TGTGCCAGCAGCTTAGGCATCATCTCTGGAAACACCATATATTTT
D: .
J: TRBJ1-3
V: TRBV7-6
size: .

CDR3: CASSLGPWSSGNTIYF
DNA: TGTGCCAGCAGCCTGGGACCTTGGTCCTCTGGAAACACCATATATTTT
D: .
J: TRBJ1-3
V: TRBV11-2
size: .

CDR3: CASSENPGEQFF
DNA: TGCGCCAGCAGTGAAAACCCGGGAGAGCAGTTCTTC
D: .
J: TRBJ2-1
V: TRBV10-2
size: .

CDR3: CASRGTGKETQYF
DNA: TGTGCCAGCAGGGGGACAGGGAAAGAGACCCAGTACTTC
D: TRBD1
J: TRBJ2-5
V: TRBV2
size: .

CDR3: CASTGQGGNYGYTF
DNA: TGTGCCAGCACCGGACAGGGAGGGAACTATGGCTACACCTTC
D: TRBD1
J: TRBJ1-2
V: TRBV5-4
size: .

CDR3: CASSDASVLEETQYF
DNA: TGTGCCAGCAGTGATGCGTCTGTTTTAGAAGAGACCCAGTACTTC
D: .
J: TRBJ2-5
V: TRBV2
size: .

CDR3: CATTPGRFTEAFF
DNA: TGTGCCACCACACCTGGACGGTTCACTGAAGCTTTCTTT
D: .
J: TRBJ1-1
V: TRBV10-3
size: .

CDR3: CASSFRENSNQPQHF
DNA: TGTGCCAGCAGTTTCAGGGAGAATAGCAATCAGCCCCAGCATTTT
D: .
J: TRBJ1-5
V: TRBV2
size: .

CDR3: CASRTLLTGLDGYTF
DNA: TGTGCCAGCAGAACCTTATTGACAGGCCTGGATGGCTACACCTTC
D: .
J: TRBJ1-2
V: TRBV2
size: .

CDR3: CAITDRERSNQPQHF
DNA: TGTGCCATCACTGACAGAGAACGGAGCAATCAGCCCCAGCATTTT
D: .
J: TRBJ1-5
V: TRBV10-3
size: .

CDR3: CSLAQRGPRTDTQYF
DNA: TGCAGCCTCGCTCAACGGGGCCCCAGGACAGATACGCAGTATTTT
D: .
J: TRBJ2-3
V: TRBV29-1
size: .

CDR3: CASSTRTAASYEQYF
DNA: TGTGCCAGCAGTACGCGGACAGCTGCCTCCTACGAGCAGTACTTC
D: .
J: TRBJ2-7
V: TRBV27
size: .

CDR3: CASSYTGQGERAFF
DNA: TGTGCCAGCAGTTACACAGGACAGGGGGAACGGGCTTTCTTT
D: TRBD1
J: TRBJ1-1
V: TRBV6-6
size: few

CDR3: CASSVERTTDTQYF
DNA: TGTGCCAGCAGCGTCGAGAGAACGACAGATACGCAGTATTTT
D: .
J: TRBJ2-3
V: TRBV7-9
size: .

CDR3: CASSKDRGDTQYF
DNA: TGCGCCAGCAGCAAGGACAGGGGGGATACGCAGTATTTT
D: TRBD1
J: TRBJ2-3
V: TRBV5-1
size: .

CDR3: CASSATGPTNEKLFF
DNA: TGTGCCAGCAGTGCCACAGGACCAACTAATGAAAAACTGTTTTTT
D: .
J: TRBJ1-4
V: TRBV28
size: .

CDR3: CASSQTPEDGNSPLHF
DNA: TGTGCCAGCAGCCAAACACCGGAAGATGGTAATTCACCCCTCCACTTT
D: .
J: TRBJ1-6
V: TRBV4-2
size: .

CDR3: CASSLGSGYEQFF
DNA: TGTGCCAGCAGCTTAGGTAGTGGGTATGAGCAGTTCTTC
D: .
J: TRBJ2-1
V: TRBV7-6
size: .

CDR3: CSVATAQETQYF
DNA: TGCAGCGTTGCAACAGCTCAAGAGACCCAGTACTTC
D: .
J: TRBJ2-5
V: TRBV29-1
size: .

CDR3: CASSPQGDTQYF
DNA: TGCGCCAGCAGCCCGCAAGGAGATACGCAGTATTTT
D: .
J: TRBJ2-3
V: TRBV10-2
size: .

CDR3: CASSTVLGTYEQYF
DNA: TGTGCCAGCAGTACCGTTTTAGGGACCTACGAGCAGTACTTC
D: .
J: TRBJ2-7
V: TRBV6-5
size: .

CDR3: CASSGDILTYEQYF
DNA: TGTGCCAGCAGTGGGGACATATTGACCTACGAGCAGTACTTC
D: .
J: TRBJ2-7
V: TRBV6-1
size: .

CDR3: CASSPPWLAGEQETQYF
DNA: TGTGCCAGCAGCCCCCCCTGGTTAGCGGGGGAACAAGAGACCCAGTACTTC
D: TRBD2
J: TRBJ2-5
V: TRBV2
size: once

CDR3: CASSQDSGSSYEQYF
DNA: TGCGCCAGCAGCCAAGATAGTGGATCCTCCTACGAGCAGTACTTC
D: .
J: TRBJ2-7
V: TRBV4-3
size: .

CDR3: CASSNRVDYGYTF
DNA: TGTGCCAGCAGCAACAGGGTGGACTATGGCTACACCTTC
D: .
J: TRBJ1-2
V: TRBV7-9
size: .